One TCR beta chain is described in this entry. What it binds is not known. Sequencing of DNA taken from cultured CD4+ T cells relied on the Oncomine TCR Beta short-read assay. Each CDR3 protein is one row after TCRdb ran MiXCR on the PCR reads. The data contain 14,000 or so distinct CDR3 sequences, under 75% of them singletons. This CDR3 contains 13 residues. V lost 1 base and J lost 3, with 4 bases in between. CDR1 and CDR2 from the germline V gene are SGHTA and FQGNSA. The data stem from a study of vaccination and CD4 T cells after COVID-19. For the study at large: Diagnosis preceded the drawing of post-COVID samples by a median roughly 96 days (range 35 to 161). Typically, post-vaccine samples were obtained a median 72 days after dose two, within a range of 14 to 241.

Treatment described: approximately nine-day PBMC culture with coronavirus spike peptide pools or control peptides (ViraFEST assay). Via ViraFEST, peptide pools expanded antigen-specific T cells before TCR sequencing. The source is a human donor who had recovered from COVID-19. The V gene is TRBV7-2, the J gene TRBJ2-1; no clear D gene. The material sequenced was CD4+ T cells from blood, cultured in vitro. The CDR3: CASSLVGYNEQFF. The CDR3, as DNA: TGTGCCAGCAGCTTAGTCGGCTACAATGAGCAGTTCTTC. The whole variable domain, remainder taken from reference TRBV7-2 and TRBJ2-1, is GAGVSQSPSNKVTEKGKDVELRCDPISGHTALYWYRQSLGQGLEFLIYFQGNSAPDKSGLPSDRFSAERTGGSVSTLTIQRTQQEDSAVYLCASSLVGYNEQFFGPGTRLTVL.